This TCR beta chain was documented in a study of identical twins. Addition of a universal primer site occurred through template switching, and cDNA carried unique molecular identifiers. TCRdb re-called the 5' RACE reads through MiXCR, storing one row per CDR3 protein. The profile shows 420,000 or so distinct CDR3 sequences, approximately 17% of them singletons. The CDR3 is 12 amino acids. V lost 6 bases, J lost 6 bases, and 8 bases lay in between. This clonotype was observed a handful of times. What it binds is unknown. Study-level findings and limits: While abundant cord blood beta clonotypes carried fewer insertions, memory repertoires showed no such pattern.

This sequence originates from a man between 45 and 60 years old in good health. V is TRBV12-3 or TRBV12-4 and J is TRBJ1-4; maybe TRBD1 (5 bases). The sample taken for sequencing was naive T cells sorted from blood. CDR3: CASRTAYEKLFF. Written as DNA, the CDR3 is TGTGCCAGCAGGACAGCCTATGAAAAACTGTTTTTT.